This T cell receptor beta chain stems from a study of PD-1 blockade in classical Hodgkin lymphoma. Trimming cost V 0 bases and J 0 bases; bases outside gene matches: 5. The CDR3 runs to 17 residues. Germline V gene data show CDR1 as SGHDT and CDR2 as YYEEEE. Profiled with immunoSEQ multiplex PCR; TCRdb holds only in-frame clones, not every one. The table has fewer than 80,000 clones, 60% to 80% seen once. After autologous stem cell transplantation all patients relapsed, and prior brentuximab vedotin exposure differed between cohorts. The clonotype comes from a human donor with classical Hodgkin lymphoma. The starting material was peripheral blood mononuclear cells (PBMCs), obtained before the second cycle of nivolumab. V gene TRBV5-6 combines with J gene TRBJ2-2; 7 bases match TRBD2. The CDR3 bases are TGTGCCAGCAGCTTGGAGTGGGGACTACCGAACACCGGGGAGCTGTTTTTT. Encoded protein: CASSLEWGLPNTGELFF.